The 2 T cell receptor beta chains presented below share a single source sample, sequenced in a study of CD8 T cells in Susac syndrome. The RNA input was 0.5 to 1 ug, and it was reverse transcribed with random hexamers. TCRdb itself ran the immunoSEQ multiplex PCR reads through MiXCR, one entry per CDR3 protein. This sample has 90,000 to 150,000 distinct CDR3 sequences; around 93% occur once, and the top ten carry approximately 0.13%. Sequenced sample: CD8+ T cells from PBMCs. The source of these receptors is a human donor in good health.

This clonotype was seen a handful of times. The V call is TRBV7-8, the J call TRBJ1-5; D is ambiguous. From germline, CDR1 is SGHVS and CDR2 FQNEAQ. The CDR3 contains 12 residues. V was trimmed by 0 bases and J by 4 bases, leaving 1 base between them. Written as DNA, the CDR3 is TGTGCCAGCAGCTTAGCAAATCAGCCCCAGCATTTT. Protein product: CASSLANQPQHF.

The chain employs TRBV14 and TRBJ2-1; TRBD2 matches at 13 bases. After removal of 5 bases from V and 10 bases from J, the junction contained 8 bases not matched to a gene. CDR3 size: 15 residues. CDR1 and CDR2 from the germline V gene are SGHDN and FVKESK. The DNA for the CDR3 is TGTGCCAGCAGCGGCTGGACTAGCGGGAGCAGGGAGCAGTTCTTC. Translation gives CASSGWTSGSREQFF.